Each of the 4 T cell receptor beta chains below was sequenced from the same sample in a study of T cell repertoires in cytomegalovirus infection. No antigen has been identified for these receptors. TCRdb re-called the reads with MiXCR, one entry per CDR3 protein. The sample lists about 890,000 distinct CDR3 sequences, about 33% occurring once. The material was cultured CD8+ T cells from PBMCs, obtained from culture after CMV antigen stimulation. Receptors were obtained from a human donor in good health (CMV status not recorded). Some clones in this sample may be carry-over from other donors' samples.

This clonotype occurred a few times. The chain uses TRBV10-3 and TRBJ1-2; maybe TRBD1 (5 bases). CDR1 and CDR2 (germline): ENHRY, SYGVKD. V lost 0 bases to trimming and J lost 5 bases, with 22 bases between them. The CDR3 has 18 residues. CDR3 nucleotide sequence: TGTGCCATCAGTGAGTCGAAGGACCTAAGGCAGGGAGGGTATGGCTACACCTTC. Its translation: CAISESKDLRQGGYGYTF.

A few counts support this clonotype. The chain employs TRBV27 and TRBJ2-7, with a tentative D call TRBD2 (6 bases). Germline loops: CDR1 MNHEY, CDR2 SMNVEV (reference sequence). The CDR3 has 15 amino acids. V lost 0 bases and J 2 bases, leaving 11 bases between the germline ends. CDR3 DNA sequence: TGTGCCAGCAGTTTATCTGGGGGGAACCCCTACGAGCAGTACTTC. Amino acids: CASSLSGGNPYEQYF.

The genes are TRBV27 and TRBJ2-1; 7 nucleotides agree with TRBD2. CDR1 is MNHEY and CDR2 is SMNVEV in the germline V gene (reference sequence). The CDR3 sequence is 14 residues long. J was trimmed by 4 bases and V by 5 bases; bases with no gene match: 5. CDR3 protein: CASSIGTTYNEQFF. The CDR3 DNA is TGTGCCAGCAGTATTGGGACTACTTACAATGAGCAGTTCTTC.

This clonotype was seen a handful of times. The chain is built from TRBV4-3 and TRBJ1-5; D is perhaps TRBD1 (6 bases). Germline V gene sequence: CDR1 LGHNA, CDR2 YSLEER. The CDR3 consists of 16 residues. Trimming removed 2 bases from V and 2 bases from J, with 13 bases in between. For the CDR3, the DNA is TGCGCCAGCAGCCAAAAGGACAGTCGTGGCAATCAGCCCCAGCATTTT. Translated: CASSQKDSRGNQPQHF.